The 20 T cell receptor beta chains listed next were all sequenced from one sample in a study of T-cell memory formation after mild COVID-19. One entry per CDR3 protein results from TCRdb running MiXCR on the 5' RACE reads. Of around 310,000 distinct CDR3 sequences listed, 15% to 20% are singletons. The sample taken for sequencing was PBMCs or a T cell subset sorted from them (not recorded which). The origin of the receptors is a man aged 18 to 30 who had mild COVID-19 (a few samples of this study predate the infection). Cell type and time point are not known.

As for this clonotype: One junction end does not reproduce the germline sequence, and a read error may be involved. V and J are TRBV7-7 and TRBJ2-1; D is unclear. Germline V CDR1 and CDR2: SSHAT, FNYEAQ (reference sequence). This CDR3 has 15 amino acids. The CDR3 DNA follows: TGTGCTAGCAGCTTAGGAAAACCGCCCTACAATGAGCAGTTCTTC. This encodes CASSLGKPPYNEQFF.

This clonotype appeared a few times. The V call is TRBV29-1, the J call TRBJ1-2; D uncertain. The CDR3 has 13 residues. The V end lost 8 bases, the J end lost 4 bases, and 17 bases lay between the germline ends. The germline V gene has CDR1 SQVTM and CDR2 ANQGSEA. The CDR3 sequence: CSFSRTLGYGYTF. The CDR3 DNA reads TGCAGCTTCTCCCGGACTTTGGGCTATGGCTACACCTTC.

J is TRBJ2-5 and V is TRBV19, with D possibly matching TRBD2 (6 bases). CDR1 LNHDA and CDR2 SQIVND come from the germline V gene (reference sequence). The CDR3 extends over 13 amino acids. For the CDR3, the DNA is TGTGGCTCCGGAGGGCCCCCACAAGAGACCCAGTACTTC. Its protein product is CGSGGPPQETQYF.

There are a few counts of this clonotype. The J gene is TRBJ2-7, the V gene TRBV10-3; no definite D call. From germline, CDR1 is ENHRY and CDR2 SYGVKD. V lost 0 bases to trimming and J lost 7 bases, with 13 bases between them. The CDR3 extends over 14 amino acids. The CDR3 is CAISESGFLWEQYF. The CDR3 region has the DNA TGTGCCATCAGTGAGTCGGGGTTTTTGTGGGAGCAGTACTTC.

The table lists this clonotype with a few counts. V gene TRBV7-2 combines with J gene TRBJ1-2; TRBD1 is a possible D gene (5 bases). Trimming took 5 bases from V and 2 from J, leaving 15 bases between them. Germline CDR1 is SGHTA and CDR2 is FQGNSA. The CDR3 extends over 15 amino acids. This CDR3 reads CASSDDGGANYGYTF. The CDR3 DNA follows: TGTGCCAGCAGCGATGATGGGGGAGCCAACTATGGCTACACCTTC.

This clonotype was seen a handful of times. The rearrangement uses TRBV28 and TRBJ2-6; 7 bases match TRBD2. The CDR3 has 15 amino acids. Per the germline V gene, CDR1 is MDHEN and CDR2 is SYDVKM. Trimming removed 7 bases from V and 2 bases from J; junction bases left unmatched: 5. CDR3 in DNA: TGTGCCAGCACCCTTGCGGGGGCTGGGGCCAACGTCCTGACTTTC. Residues: CASTLAGAGANVLTF.

The V call is TRBV7-8, the J call TRBJ1-4; 8 nucleotides match TRBD1. Germline V gene data show CDR1 as SGHVS and CDR2 as FQNEAQ. Trimming took 5 bases from V and 2 from J; bases not matched to a gene: 7. This CDR3 comprises 16 residues. The CDR3 loop is CASSARQGHTNEKLFF. The CDR3 bases are TGTGCCAGCAGCGCCCGACAGGGGCATACTAATGAAAAACTGTTTTTT.

This clonotype was recorded at least ten times. This sequence joins TRBV2 and TRBJ2-1, with D perhaps TRBD2 (6 bases). Germline V gene sequence: CDR1 SNHLY, CDR2 FYNNEI. The V end lost 8 bases, the J end lost 0 bases, and 11 bases lay between the germline ends. The CDR3 has 14 amino acids. DNA for the CDR3: TGTGCCAGCCTAGCGCTAAACTCCTACAATGAGCAGTTCTTC. Its translation: CASLALNSYNEQFF.

The V and J genes are TRBV5-1 and TRBJ2-5, with D perhaps TRBD2 (5 bases). Trimming cost V 0 bases and J 5 bases, with 11 bases left between them. The CDR3 is 14 residues long. Per germline, CDR1 SGHRS and CDR2 YFSETQ. The CDR3 region has the DNA TGCGCCAGCAGCTTGGGAGGTGTAGCGGAGACCCAGTACTTC. Translating gives CASSLGGVAETQYF.

This clonotype turned up a few times. This chain links TRBV7-9 with TRBJ2-3, with 8 bases identical to TRBD1. The trim removed 7 bases at V and 2 bases at J, leaving 8 bases unmatched. CDR3 length equals 15 residues. Germline CDR1 reads SEHNR; CDR2 reads FQNEAQ (reference sequence). The chain's CDR3 is CASTIDRGNTDTQYF. The CDR3 DNA follows: TGTGCCAGCACCATAGACAGGGGAAACACAGATACGCAGTATTTT.

This clonotype showed up many times. The DNA for the CDR3 is TGTGCCAGCAGACAGACAGGCACAGATACGCAGTATTTT. It yields the protein CASRQTGTDTQYF. The chain uses TRBV12-3 or TRBV12-4 and TRBJ2-3, with D tentatively TRBD1 (5 bases). Trimming pared 6 bases from V and 1 base from J, leaving 8 bases between. The CDR3 sequence is 13 residues long.

The V gene is TRBV20-1, the J gene TRBJ1-5; weak D call: TRBD1 (5 bases). The CDR3 contains 13 residues. CDR1 is DFQATT and CDR2 is SNEGSKA in the germline V gene (reference sequence). V lost 5 bases to trimming and J lost 2 bases, with 10 bases between them. In DNA, the CDR3 is TGCAGTGCTGGTAGGGGTGGCAATCAGCCCCAGCATTTT. Protein: CSAGRGGNQPQHF.

This clonotype has a count of ten or more. J is TRBJ2-1 and V is TRBV4-3; 8 nucleotides line up with TRBD1. V trimming: 1 base; J trimming: 13 bases; junction bases outside the gene matches: 6. The CDR3 loop spans 13 amino acids. The germline CDR1 and CDR2 sequences are LGHNA and YSLEER. In DNA form, the CDR3 reads TGCGCCAGCAGCCAAGGGGCAGGGGGCGCCCAGTTCTTC. As protein: CASSQGAGGAQFF.

The gene calls are TRBV2 and TRBJ1-2; D not certain. CDR1 SNHLY and CDR2 FYNNEI come from the germline V gene. The CDR3 has 14 residues. The V end was cut by 7 bases, the J end by 4 bases, with 16 bases between. The CDR3 reads CASKDSSNSYGYTF. CDR3 bases: TGTGCCAGCAAGGATAGCTCCAACAGCTATGGCTACACCTTC. Based on the CDR3 plus reference TRBV2 and TRBJ1-2, the full variable domain is EPEVTQTPSHQVTQMGQEVILRCVPISNHLYFYWYRQILGQKVEFLVSFYNNEISEKSEIFDDQFSVERPDGSNFTLKIRSTKLEDSAMYFCASKDSSNSYGYTFGSGTRLTVV.

Ten or more counts support this clonotype. The chain joins TRBV5-1 to TRBJ2-5; the D is unclear. Deletions cut 4 bases from V and 2 bases from J, with 3 bases between. The CDR3 runs to 11 residues. Germline assignment: CDR1 SGHRS and CDR2 YFSETQ. The CDR3 DNA follows: TGCGCCAGCAGCCGACAAGAGACCCAGTACTTC. Encoded protein: CASSRQETQYF.

A few counts support this clonotype. The V call is TRBV7-2, the J call TRBJ2-3, with 11 bases aligning to TRBD2. The CDR3 has 17 residues. The junction had 11 bases not matched to a gene; V was cut back by 3 bases and J by 6 bases. From germline, CDR1 is SGHTA and CDR2 FQGNSA. The CDR3 loop is CASSFRKSSGGLDTQYF. The CDR3 coding sequence is TGTGCCAGCAGCTTCCGGAAATCTAGCGGGGGGTTGGATACGCAGTATTTT. Together with reference TRBV7-2 and TRBJ2-3, the CDR3 gives the full variable domain: GAGVSQSPSNKVTEKGKDVELRCDPISGHTALYWYRQSLGQGLEFLIYFQGNSAPDKSGLPSDRFSAERTGGSVSTLTIQRTQQEDSAVYLCASSFRKSSGGLDTQYFGPGTRLTVL.

The table lists this clonotype with many counts. This sequence joins TRBV5-1 and TRBJ2-7; 7 bases match TRBD2. The CDR3 is 15 residues long. Germline values: CDR1 SGHRS, CDR2 YFSETQ. The trim removed 2 bases at V and 3 bases at J, leaving 8 bases unmatched. This chain's CDR3 is CASSFTGLRSYEQYF. In DNA, the CDR3 is TGCGCCAGCAGCTTTACGGGACTACGAAGCTACGAGCAGTACTTC.

In its sample, this clonotype was seen a few times. This sequence may be a read error, since a much larger clone differs from it by one base. The chain couples TRBV7-2 to TRBJ2-1; D is undetermined. CDR1 SGHTA and CDR2 FQGNSA come from the germline V gene. The CDR3 sequence is 12 residues long. V lost 1 base and J lost 6, with 4 bases in between. This CDR3 reads CASSLGFNEQFF. In DNA form, the CDR3 reads TGTGCCAGCAGCTTAGGGTTCAATGAGCAGTTCTTC.

Only a few counts were recorded for this clonotype. V usage is TRBV28 and J usage is TRBJ1-4; TRBD1 is a possible D gene (5 bases). The V gene lost 5 bases and the J gene lost 7 bases, with 8 bases spanning the gap. The germline V gene has CDR1 MDHEN and CDR2 SYDVKM. The CDR3 runs to 12 residues. CDR3 residues: CASSRDFEKLFF. The CDR3 DNA follows: TGTGCCAGCAGTCGGGACTTTGAAAAACTGTTTTTT.

This clonotype came up a few times. V usage is TRBV24-1 and J usage is TRBJ2-1, with unresolved D. CDR1 and CDR2 from the germline V gene are KGHDR and SFDVKD. The CDR3 loop spans 16 amino acids. With 3 bases removed from V and 0 bases from J, the gap between germline ends came to 11 bases. The CDR3 here is CATSDPGWGSYNEQFF. The CDR3 DNA reads TGTGCCACCAGTGATCCAGGCTGGGGCTCCTACAATGAGCAGTTCTTC.